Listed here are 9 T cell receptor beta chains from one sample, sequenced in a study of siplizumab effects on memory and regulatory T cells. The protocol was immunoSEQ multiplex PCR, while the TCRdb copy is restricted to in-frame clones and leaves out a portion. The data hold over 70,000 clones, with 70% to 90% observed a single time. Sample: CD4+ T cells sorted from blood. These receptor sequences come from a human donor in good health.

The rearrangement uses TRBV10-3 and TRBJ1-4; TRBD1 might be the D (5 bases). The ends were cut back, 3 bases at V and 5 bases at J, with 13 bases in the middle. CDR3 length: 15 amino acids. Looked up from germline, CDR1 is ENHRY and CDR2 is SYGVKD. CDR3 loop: CAISDRERGNEKLFF. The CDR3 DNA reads TGTGCCATCAGTGATCGAGAGAGGGGCAATGAAAAACTGTTTTTT.

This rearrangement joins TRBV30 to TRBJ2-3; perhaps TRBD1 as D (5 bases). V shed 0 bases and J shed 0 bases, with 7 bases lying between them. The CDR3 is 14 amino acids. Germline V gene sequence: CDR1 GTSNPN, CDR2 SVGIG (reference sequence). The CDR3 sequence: CAWSVGLSTDTQYF. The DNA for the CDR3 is TGTGCCTGGAGTGTGGGGCTTAGCACAGATACGCAGTATTTT. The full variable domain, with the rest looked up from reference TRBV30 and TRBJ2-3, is SQTIHQWPATLVQPVGSPLSLECTVEGTSNPNLYWYRQAAGRGLQLLFYSVGIGQISSEVPQNLSASRPQDRQFILSSKKLLLSDSGFYLCAWSVGLSTDTQYFGPGTRLTVL.

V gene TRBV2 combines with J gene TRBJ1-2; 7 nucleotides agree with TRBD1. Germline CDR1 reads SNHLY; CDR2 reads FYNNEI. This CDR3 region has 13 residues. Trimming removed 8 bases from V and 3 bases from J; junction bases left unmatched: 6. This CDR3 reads CASSWTGDYGYTF. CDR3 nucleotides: TGTGCCAGCTCCTGGACAGGCGACTATGGCTACACCTTC.

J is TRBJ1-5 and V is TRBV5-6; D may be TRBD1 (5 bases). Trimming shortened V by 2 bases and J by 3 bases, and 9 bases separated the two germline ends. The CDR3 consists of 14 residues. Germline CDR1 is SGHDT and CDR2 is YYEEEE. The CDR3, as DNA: TGTGCCAGCAGCTTCAGACAGTACAATCAGCCCCAGCATTTT. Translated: CASSFRQYNQPQHF.

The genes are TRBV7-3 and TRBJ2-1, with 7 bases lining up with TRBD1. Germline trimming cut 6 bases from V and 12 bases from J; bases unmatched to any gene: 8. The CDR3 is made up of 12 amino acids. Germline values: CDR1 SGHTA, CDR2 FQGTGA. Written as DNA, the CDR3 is TGTGCCAGCAGTCGACAGGGTAGGGTGCAGTTCTTC. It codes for CASSRQGRVQFF.

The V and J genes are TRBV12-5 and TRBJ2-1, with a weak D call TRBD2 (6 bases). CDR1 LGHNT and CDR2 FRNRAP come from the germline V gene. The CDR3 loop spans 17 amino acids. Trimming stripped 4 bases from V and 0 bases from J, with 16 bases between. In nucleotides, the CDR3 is TGTGCTAGTGGTTGGGACTTGGGAGCGAACTCCTACAATGAGCAGTTCTTC. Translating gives CASGWDLGANSYNEQFF.

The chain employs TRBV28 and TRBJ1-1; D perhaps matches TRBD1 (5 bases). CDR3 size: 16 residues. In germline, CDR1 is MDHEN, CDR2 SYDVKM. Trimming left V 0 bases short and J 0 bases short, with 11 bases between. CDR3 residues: CASSLWGQGMNTEAFF. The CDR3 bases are TGTGCCAGCAGTTTATGGGGCCAGGGAATGAACACTGAAGCTTTCTTT.

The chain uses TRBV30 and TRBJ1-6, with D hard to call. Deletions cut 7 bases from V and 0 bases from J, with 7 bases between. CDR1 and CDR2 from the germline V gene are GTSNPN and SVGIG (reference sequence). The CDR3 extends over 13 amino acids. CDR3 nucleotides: TGTGCCTCGGCAAGCTCCTATAATTCACCCCTCCACTTT. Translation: CASASSYNSPLHF.

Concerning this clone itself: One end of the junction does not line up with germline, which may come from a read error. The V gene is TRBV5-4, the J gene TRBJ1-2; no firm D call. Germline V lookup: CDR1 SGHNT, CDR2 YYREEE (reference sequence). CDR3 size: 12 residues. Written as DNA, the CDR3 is TGTGCCAGCAGCTTGACCCGGACGGACGTAGTCTTC. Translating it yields CASSLTRTDVVF.